This T cell receptor (beta chain) stems from a study of human T cells and chemical hapten exposure. Across the study: Chiefly women, the patients showed alopecia areata, totalis or universalis. Notes on the study in general: Compared with pre-sensitization or healthy control sets, expanded TCRs clustered more. TCRs at high frequency, those above 1 in 1000, did not change with DPC sensitization.

The time point: patch test 1, 2 weeks after DPC sensitization. Sample treatment: therapeutic diphenylcyclopropenone sensitization with weekly scalp DPC. Individual cDNA molecules in this library carried unique molecular identifiers. TCRdb re-analysed the RACE reads in MiXCR, keeping a single row per CDR3 protein. Among 300,000 to 350,000 distinct CDR3 sequences listed, around 7% were seen once. V was cut by 6 bases and J by 6 bases, with 11 bases left in between. Germline CDR1 and CDR2: SGHTA and FQGNSA. This CDR3 is built from 12 residues. This clonotype has just a few counts. The antigen remains undetermined.

The sample consisted of whole blood, taken in connection with sensitization to the hapten diphenylcyclopropenone (DPC). The genes are TRBV7-2 and TRBJ1-2; D remains ambiguous. The sequence was obtained from a woman younger than 35 with alopecia areata. Some clones in this sample may be carry-over from other donors' samples. The CDR3 spells CASSFGRDGYTF. The DNA of the CDR3 is TGTGCCAGCAGTTTTGGACGGGATGGCTACACCTTC.